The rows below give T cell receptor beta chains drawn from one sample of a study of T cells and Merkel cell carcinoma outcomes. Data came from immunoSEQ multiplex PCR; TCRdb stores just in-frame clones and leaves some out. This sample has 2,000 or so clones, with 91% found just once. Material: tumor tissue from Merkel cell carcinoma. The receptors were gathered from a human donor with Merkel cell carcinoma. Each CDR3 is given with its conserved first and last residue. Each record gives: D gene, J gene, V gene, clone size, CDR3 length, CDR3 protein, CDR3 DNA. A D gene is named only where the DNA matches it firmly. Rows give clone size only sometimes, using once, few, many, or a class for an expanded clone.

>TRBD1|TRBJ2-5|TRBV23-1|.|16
CASSQSTDRGQETQYF
TGCGCCAGCAGTCAATCTACGGACAGGGGCCAGGAGACCCAGTACTTC
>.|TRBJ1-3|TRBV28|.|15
CASAGLGGSGNTIYF
TGTGCCAGTGCGGGGCTCGGCGGATCTGGAAACACCATATATTTT
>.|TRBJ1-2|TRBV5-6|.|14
CASSPGPVGYGYTF
TGTGCCAGCAGCCCCGGACCGGTCGGCTATGGCTACACCTTC
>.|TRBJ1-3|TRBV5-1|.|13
CASSGASGNTIYF
TGCGCCAGCTCCGGAGCCTCTGGAAACACCATATATTTT
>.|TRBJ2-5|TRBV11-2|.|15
CASSLGDAGWETQYF
TGTGCCAGCAGCCTAGGGGATGCAGGGTGGGAGACCCAGTACTTC
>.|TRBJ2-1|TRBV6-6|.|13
CASTGDSYNEQFF
TGTGCCAGCACGGGGGACTCCTACAATGAGCAGTTCTTC
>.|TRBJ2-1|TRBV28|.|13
CASRRTLAGEQFF
TGTGCCAGCAGAAGAACTTTGGCGGGTGAGCAGTTCTTC
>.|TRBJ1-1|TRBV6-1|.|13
CASSESRNTEAFF
TGTGCCAGCAGTGAATCTAGGAACACTGAAGCTTTCTTT
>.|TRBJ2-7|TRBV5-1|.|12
CASSLNSYEQYF
TGCGCCAGCAGCTTGAACTCCTACGAGCAGTACTTC
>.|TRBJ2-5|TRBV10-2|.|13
CASGRNKGETQYF
TGCGCCAGCGGGCGGAACAAGGGGGAGACCCAGTACTTC
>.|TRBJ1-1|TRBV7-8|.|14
CASSPFGVNTEAFF
TGTGCCAGCAGCCCTTTTGGGGTGAACACTGAAGCTTTCTTT
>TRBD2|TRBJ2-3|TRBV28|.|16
CASSTGTSGGRDTQYF
TGTGCCAGCAGTACCGGGACTAGCGGGGGGAGGGATACGCAGTATTTT
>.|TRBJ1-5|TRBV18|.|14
CASSPLPSEQPQHF
TGTGCCAGCTCACCACTCCCCAGCGAACAGCCCCAGCATTTT
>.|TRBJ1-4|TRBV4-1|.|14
CASSQRLTNEKLFF
TGCGCCAGCAGCCAACGGTTAACTAATGAAAAACTGTTTTTT
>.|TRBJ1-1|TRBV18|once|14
CASSPTDLNTEAFF
TGTGCCAGCTCACCCACAGATTTGAACACTGAAGCTTTCTTT
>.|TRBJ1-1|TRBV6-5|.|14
CASSYSGRRNEAFF
TGTGCCAGCAGTTACTCCGGCAGGAGGAATGAAGCTTTCTTT
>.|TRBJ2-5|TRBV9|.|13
CASSPKEGETQYF
TGTGCCAGCAGCCCTAAGGAAGGAGAGACCCAGTACTTC
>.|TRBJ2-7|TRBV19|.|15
CASSIVTGNRYEQYF
TGTGCCAGTAGTATTGTAACAGGCAACCGCTACGAGCAGTACTTC
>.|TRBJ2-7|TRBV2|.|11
CASSALYEQYF
TGTGCCAGCAGCGCCCTCTACGAGCAGTACTTC
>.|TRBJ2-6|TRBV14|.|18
CASSQDWRPASGANVLTF
TGTGCCAGCAGCCAAGATTGGCGGCCGGCCTCTGGGGCCAACGTCCTGACTTTC
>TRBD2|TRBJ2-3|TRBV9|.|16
CASSDLAGGPTDTQYF
TGTGCCAGCAGCGACCTAGCGGGGGGCCCCACAGATACGCAGTATTTT
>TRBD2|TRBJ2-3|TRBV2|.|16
CASRTGTSGGTDTQYF
TGTGCCAGCAGAACCGGGACTAGCGGGGGCACAGATACGCAGTATTTT
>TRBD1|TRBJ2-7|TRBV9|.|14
CASSATGAPYEQYF
TGTGCCAGCAGCGCAACAGGGGCCCCCTACGAGCAGTACTTC
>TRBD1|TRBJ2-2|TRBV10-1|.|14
CTSSENRGKRELFF
TGCACCAGCAGTGAAAACAGGGGAAAGAGGGAGCTGTTTTTT
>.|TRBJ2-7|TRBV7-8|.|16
CASSLSSGGPFLEQYF
TGTGCCAGCAGCTTATCCTCCGGGGGTCCCTTTTTGGAGCAGTACTTC
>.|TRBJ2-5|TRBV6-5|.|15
CASSSFRGARGTQYF
TGTGCCAGCAGTTCATTTCGAGGGGCTAGGGGGACCCAGTACTTC
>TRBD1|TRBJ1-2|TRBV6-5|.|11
CASRQQGGYTF
TGTGCCAGCAGACAACAGGGGGGCTACACCTTC
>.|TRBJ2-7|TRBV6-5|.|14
CASSYGGDKYEQYF
TGTGCCAGCAGTTACGGTGGCGATAAATACGAGCAGTACTTC